This T cell receptor beta chain was identified in a study of T cell repertoires in cytomegalovirus infection. Study-level information: Public TCR beta signature analysis indicated the presence of both CMV infection and matching HLA type. The study, taken as a whole, reports: There were HLA-C-restricted CMV-specific TCR beta clonotypes dominating the ex vivo response. Individuals carrying CMV plus the relevant HLA were identified by cumulative frequency of public TCR beta families.

This clonotype was observed a handful of times. What it binds is unknown. The germline V gene has CDR1 LGHNA and CDR2 YNFKEQ. V lost 2 bases and J 1 base, leaving 6 bases between the germline ends. This CDR3 region has 14 residues. TCRdb reprocessed the reads via MiXCR and lists one record per CDR3 protein. The repertoire consists of more than 650,000 distinct CDR3 sequences, with roughly 35% occurring once and the leading ten covering around 2.8%. The TCR sequence derives from a human donor in good health (CMV status not recorded). Some clones in this sample may be carry-over from other donors' samples. The chain is built from TRBV4-2 and TRBJ1-3, with D uncertain. Specimen: PBMCs. CDR3 sequence (DNA): TGTGCCAGCAGCCAACGAAGGTCTGGAAACACCATATATTTT. Amino acid sequence: CASSQRRSGNTIYF.